The 24 T cell receptor beta chains given below trace back to one sample, sequenced in a study of OX40 agonist ivuxolimab in advanced cancers. Libraries were prepared by immunoSEQ multiplex PCR; TCRdb keeps only in-frame clonotypes and omits some of them. Of tens of thousands of clones listed, approximately 90% are singletons. The material was CD4+ or CD8+ T cells sorted from blood, obtained in a trial of the OX40 agonist ivuxolimab. Receptors originate from an adult with an advanced solid tumor such as melanoma, head and neck, liver or kidney cancer.

This clone was detected only once. The chain uses TRBV29-1 and TRBJ1-2, with a tentative D call TRBD1 (6 bases). Trimming pared 6 bases from V and 1 base from J, leaving 15 bases between. CDR3 size: 14 residues. The V gene's germline CDR1 is SQVTM and CDR2 ANQGSEA. The CDR3 loop reads CSVPGQRSNYGYTF. The CDR3 region has the DNA TGCAGCGTCCCCGGACAGCGAAGTAACTATGGCTACACCTTC.

The rearrangement joins TRBV11-2 to TRBJ2-1; D is ambiguous. CDR3 length equals 12 residues. In germline, CDR1 is SGHAT, CDR2 FQNNGV. The germline V and J ends were trimmed by 6 bases and 8 bases, with 11 bases remaining between them. The CDR3 spells CASSSPDHEQFF. As DNA, the CDR3 is TGTGCCAGCAGTTCCCCAGACCATGAGCAGTTCTTC.

In regard to this clone: At the DNA level, this CDR3 is encoded by other sequences in the same sample as well. This sequence joins TRBV19 and TRBJ1-1; the D gene is possibly TRBD1 (5 bases). The V and J ends lost 3 bases and 7 bases respectively, with 9 bases between them. Germline-derived CDR1 and CDR2 are LNHDA and SQIVND (reference sequence). CDR3 length equals 12 residues. CDR3 DNA sequence: TGTGCCAGTAGTATTGGGACTGTTGAAGCTTTCTTT. Its translation: CASSIGTVEAFF.

This clone was detected only a few times. The rearrangement uses TRBV5-1 and TRBJ1-1, with D tentatively TRBD1 (6 bases). V lost 3 bases, J lost 0 bases, and 9 bases lay in between. Looked up from germline, CDR1 is SGHRS and CDR2 is YFSETQ. The CDR3 is 14 amino acids. CDR3 sequence reads: CASSSGQLNTEAFF. CDR3 coding DNA: TGCGCCAGCAGCTCCGGACAGTTGAACACTGAAGCTTTCTTT.

The chain employs TRBV7-8 and TRBJ1-1, with D uncertain. V lost 1 base to trimming and J lost 2 bases, with 8 bases between them. The germline V gene has CDR1 SGHVS and CDR2 FQNEAQ. The length of the CDR3 is 14 residues. CDR3 sequence reads: CASSLVPGNTEAFF. The CDR3 coding sequence is TGTGCCAGCAGCTTAGTTCCTGGTAACACTGAAGCTTTCTTT. The complete variable domain, with remaining parts taken from reference TRBV7-8 and TRBJ1-1, reads GAGVSQSPRYKVAKRGQDVALRCDPISGHVSLFWYQQALGQGPEFLTYFQNEAQLDKSGLPSDRFFAERPEGSVSTLKIQRTQQEDSAVYLCASSLVPGNTEAFFGQGTRLTVV.

V is TRBV10-2 and J is TRBJ2-7, with D perhaps matching TRBD2 (6 bases). With 7 bases removed from V and 0 bases from J, the gap between germline ends came to 13 bases. The CDR3 is 14 amino acids. CDR1 and CDR2 from the germline V gene are WSHSY and SAAADI. The CDR3 region is CASIGGSSSYEQYF. CDR3 DNA: TGCGCCAGCATTGGAGGGTCCAGCTCCTACGAGCAGTACTTC.

The CDR3 nucleotides read TGTGCCAGCAGCTTCGGAGGGGTTAACTATGGCTACACCTTC. Residues: CASSFGGVNYGYTF. The chain carries TRBV5-4 and TRBJ1-2, with D maybe TRBD1 (5 bases). Germline V CDR1 and CDR2: SGHNT, YYREEE (reference sequence). V was pared by 2 bases and J by 1 base, with 9 bases between. The CDR3 length is 14 residues.

This chain joins TRBV27 and TRBJ2-3; 10 bases are a match to TRBD1. Germline loops: CDR1 MNHEY, CDR2 SMNVEV (reference sequence). The V gene end was trimmed by 2 bases and the J gene end by 4 bases; junction bases not matched to a gene: 6. This CDR3 has 16 amino acids. DNA for the CDR3: TGTGCCAGCAGTTTAGGGACAGGGGTGTCCGCAGATACGCAGTATTTT. It translates to CASSLGTGVSADTQYF.

This clone was counted only a few times. Here the CDR3 DNA reads TGCGCCAGCAGCCCTCCGGAGAACACTGAAGCTTTCTTT. Protein: CASSPPENTEAFF. The rearrangement uses TRBV4-1 and TRBJ1-1; D is uncertain. V shed 4 bases and J shed 1 base, with 7 bases lying between them. Germline loops: CDR1 MGHRA, CDR2 YSYEKL. This CDR3 is built from 13 residues.

The chain uses TRBV6-6 and TRBJ1-1; no clear D. Germline CDR1 MNHNY, CDR2 SVGAGI (reference sequence). V lost 6 bases and J lost 13, with 15 bases in between. The CDR3 is 11 residues long. CDR3: CASSSGRELFF. CDR3 coding DNA: TGTGCCAGCAGCTCCGGCCGGGAGCTTTTCTTT.

The chain links TRBV7-9 to TRBJ2-3; D remains ambiguous. V was trimmed by 4 bases and J by 7 bases, leaving 9 bases between them. CDR3 length: 12 amino acids. In germline, CDR1 is SEHNR, CDR2 FQNEAQ (reference sequence). CDR3 amino acids: CASSSSTNTQYF. The DNA for the CDR3 is TGTGCCAGCAGCTCGTCTACCAATACGCAGTATTTT. Looking up the rest from reference TRBV7-9 and TRBJ2-3 gives the full variable domain: DTGVSQNPRHKITKRGQNVTFRCDPISEHNRLYWYRQTLGQGPEFLTYFQNEAQLEKSRLLSDRFSAERPKGSFSTLEIQRTEQGDSAMYLCASSSSTNTQYFGPGTRLTVL.

Written as DNA, the CDR3 is TGTGCCAGCACACGGTCGGGAGGCACAGATACGCAGTATTTT. Translation: CASTRSGGTDTQYF. This chain connects TRBV9 to TRBJ2-3, with a possible D match to TRBD2 (6 bases). The CDR3 has 14 amino acids. Germline lookup yields CDR1 SGDLS and CDR2 YYNGEE. V lost 6 bases and J lost 1, with 12 bases in between.

V and J are TRBV7-9 and TRBJ2-7; D may be TRBD1 (6 bases). This CDR3 region has 12 residues. Germline V lookup: CDR1 SEHNR, CDR2 FQNEAQ (reference sequence). V was pared by 5 bases and J by 3 bases, with 8 bases between. CDR3 bases: TGTGCCAGCAGCGGGACACGCTACGAGCAGTACTTC. Its translation is CASSGTRYEQYF.

This chain connects TRBV9 to TRBJ1-1; D is undetermined. V lost 1 base and J lost 0, with 19 bases in between. Germline V gene sequence: CDR1 SGDLS, CDR2 YYNGEE. CDR3 size: 18 residues. The CDR3 spells CASSVTGSLEQMNTEAFF. CDR3 nucleotides: TGTGCCAGCAGCGTAACGGGGAGTCTTGAACAGATGAACACTGAAGCTTTCTTT. The full variable domain, rest sourced from reference TRBV9 and TRBJ1-1, is DSGVTQTPKHLITATGQRVTLRCSPRSGDLSVYWYQQSLDQGLQFLIQYYNGEERAKGNILERFSAQQFPDLHSELNLSSLELGDSALYFCASSVTGSLEQMNTEAFFGQGTRLTVV.

DNA of the CDR3: TGCGCCAGCAGTGACAGGGGCACTGAAGCTTTCTTT. This sequence encodes CASSDRGTEAFF. This chain joins TRBV10-1 and TRBJ1-1; D perhaps matches TRBD1 (6 bases). From germline, CDR1 is WNHNN and CDR2 SYGVQD (reference sequence). This CDR3 region has 12 residues. With 3 bases removed from V and 4 bases from J, the gap between germline ends came to 6 bases.

The chain carries TRBV5-8 and TRBJ2-7, with 7 positions matching TRBD1. Germline CDR1 is SGHTS and CDR2 is YDEGEE. This CDR3 has 16 residues. V dropped 0 bases and J dropped 5; count of bases not matched to a gene: 11. The CDR3: CASSLAQTGFVNEQYF. The CDR3 DNA sequence: TGTGCCAGCAGCTTGGCCCAGACAGGGTTCGTCAACGAGCAGTACTTC.

The chain links TRBV9 to TRBJ1-3, with D hard to call. Germline V lookup: CDR1 SGDLS, CDR2 YYNGEE. V shed 3 bases and J shed 1 base, with 11 bases lying between them. CDR3 length: 15 residues. The CDR3 here is CASSGRPSSGNTIYF. CDR3 in DNA: TGTGCCAGCAGCGGGAGACCTTCATCTGGAAACACCATATATTTT.

The chain is built from TRBV10-1 and TRBJ2-7; 9 bases are shared with TRBD2. Germline-derived CDR1 and CDR2 are WNHNN and SYGVQD (reference sequence). The junction had 13 bases not matched to a gene; V was cut back by 3 bases and J by 1 base. The CDR3 runs 18 residues. CDR3 coding DNA: TGCGCCAGCAGTGAAAACACCTTAGCGGGAGAGGAATCCTACGAGCAGTACTTC. Amino acids: CASSENTLAGEESYEQYF.

The V and J genes are TRBV2 and TRBJ2-5, with no clear D. Per the germline V gene, CDR1 is SNHLY and CDR2 is FYNNEI. V dropped 0 bases and J dropped 4 bases, with 9 bases sitting between them. CDR3 length: 14 residues. CDR3 sequence (DNA): TGTGCCAGCAGTGAAGCGCATTTCCCAGAGACCCAGTACTTC. As protein: CASSEAHFPETQYF.

The gene calls are TRBV23-1 and TRBJ2-7; either TRBD1 or TRBD2 may supply D (6 bases each). TRBV23-1 has ORF status, its function being uncertain. CDR3 length: 16 amino acids. V lost 2 bases and J lost 0, with 14 bases in between. CDR3 sequence: CASSQRGLTSSYEQYF. CDR3 bases: TGCGCCAGCAGTCAACGGGGGCTCACGAGCTCCTACGAGCAGTACTTC.

This chain connects TRBV7-9 to TRBJ2-1; D is possibly TRBD1 (5 bases). Germline V CDR1 and CDR2: SEHNR, FQNEAQ (reference sequence). The V end lost 2 bases, the J end lost 0 bases, and 8 bases lay between the germline ends. The CDR3 loop spans 15 amino acids. Here the CDR3 reads CASSLSRGSYNEQFF. The CDR3 DNA reads as TGTGCCAGCAGCTTAAGTAGGGGCTCCTACAATGAGCAGTTCTTC. The complete variable domain, with remaining parts taken from reference TRBV7-9 and TRBJ2-1, reads DTGVSQNPRHKITKRGQNVTFRCDPISEHNRLYWYRQTLGQGPEFLTYFQNEAQLEKSRLLSDRFSAERPKGSFSTLEIQRTEQGDSAMYLCASSLSRGSYNEQFFGPGTRLTVL.

The chain is built from TRBV6-1 and TRBJ2-3, with a tentative D call TRBD1 (6 bases). From germline, CDR1 is MNHNS and CDR2 SASEGT. Trimming took off 1 base at V and 13 bases at J, with 9 bases between the two ends. This CDR3 spans 11 amino acids. CDR3 protein: CASSEGAGEYF. The CDR3 DNA is TGTGCCAGCAGTGAAGGCGCAGGGGAGTATTTT.

The chain recombines TRBV7-9 with TRBJ2-5; weak D call: TRBD1 (5 bases). Germline V gives CDR1 SEHNR, CDR2 FQNEAQ (reference sequence). This CDR3 comprises 13 residues. Between the trimmed V and J ends, which lost 6 bases and 2 bases, there was a span of 10 bases. CDR3 sequence reads: CASRPTAQETQYF. The CDR3 nucleotides are TGTGCCAGCAGACCGACAGCGCAAGAGACCCAGTACTTC.

V gene TRBV15 combines with J gene TRBJ2-3, with 9 bases aligning to TRBD2. CDR1 and CDR2 (germline): LNHNV, YYDKDF (reference sequence). The CDR3 runs 14 residues. Trimming removed 6 bases from V and 4 bases from J; junction bases left unmatched: 5. Here the CDR3 reads CATSPSGRPDTQYF. The CDR3 nucleotides read TGTGCCACCAGTCCCAGCGGGAGGCCAGATACGCAGTATTTT.